A selection of T cell receptor beta chains follows, all from one sample in a study of cytomegalovirus exposure and HLA in healthy donors. Clones were read by immunoSEQ multiplex PCR, and TCRdb kept only the in-frame ones, dropping some. The sample lists 130,000 to 150,000 clones, roughly 80% occurring once. The source material was PBMCs. The origin of the receptors is a woman between 40 and 50 years old in good health and CMV-seropositive. CDR3s include the opening cysteine and the closing phenylalanine or tryptophan. The D gene is left open where the match is weak. Size values are once, few and many counts, or a class for expanded clones, and some rows have none.

>TRBV10-2|TRBJ2-4|NA|NA
TGCGCCAGCAGTGAGCATAGCACGCTAGCCAAAAACATTCAGTACTTC
CASSEHSTLAKNIQYF
>TRBV6-5|TRBJ2-7|TRBD1|few
TGTGCCAGCAGCCGGGACAGGGACGAGCAGTACTTC
CASSRDRDEQYF
>TRBV25-1|TRBJ2-7|TRBD1|NA
TGTGCCAGCAGTGGGGAGACAGGGGGAGCCTACGAGCAGTACTTC
CASSGETGGAYEQYF
>TRBV7-9|TRBJ2-5|NA|NA
TGTGCCAGCAGCTTAAGAGCGTTAGAAGAGACCCAGTACTTC
CASSLRALEETQYF
>TRBV30|TRBJ1-2|TRBD1|NA
TGTGCCTGGACAGGGGGCGTTCACTATGGCTACACCTTC
CAWTGGVHYGYTF
>TRBV5-5|TRBJ1-2|NA|NA
TGTGCCAGCAGCTTGCAGGGGTTGGTCTATGGCTACACCTTC
CASSLQGLVYGYTF
>TRBV28|TRBJ2-7|TRBD1|NA
TGTGCCAGCCTCGTAGGGACAGGAGAGACCTACGAGCAGTACTTC
CASLVGTGETYEQYF
>TRBV5-5|TRBJ1-1|TRBD1|NA
TGTGCCAGCAGCCGGGACAGGATGAACACTGAAGCTTTCTTT
CASSRDRMNTEAFF
>TRBV7-9|TRBJ2-5|TRBD2|NA
TGTGCCAGCACCCGGGGGGGCCTGGAGACCCAGTACTTC
CASTRGGLETQYF
>TRBV19|TRBJ1-5|NA|NA
TGTGCCAGTAGTATCAATCGCGATCAGCCCCAGCATTTT
CASSINRDQPQHF
>TRBV4-1|TRBJ1-1|TRBD1|few
TGCGCCAGCAGCACACAGGGGCCTGAAGCTTTCTTT
CASSTQGPEAFF
>TRBV2|TRBJ1-5|TRBD1|NA
TGTGCCAGCAGACCCGGGACAGGCAGCAATCAGCCCCAGCATTTT
CASRPGTGSNQPQHF
>TRBV13|TRBJ2-1|NA|NA
TGTGCCAGCAGCCATAGGGACAACTACAATGAGCAGTTCTTC
CASSHRDNYNEQFF
>TRBV10-1|TRBJ2-1|NA|NA
TGCGCCAGCAGTGCCGTACAGGAGAATGAGCAGTTCTTC
CASSAVQENEQFF
>TRBV11-2|TRBJ2-2|TRBD2|once
TGTGCCAGCAGCCCACTCCGATCTAGCGGGGGGGCGAAGGCCGGGGAGCTGTTTTTT
CASSPLRSSGGAKAGELFF
>TRBV5-1|TRBJ1-1|NA|NA
TGCGCCAGCAGCCAGGGACTCTTGAACACTGAAGCTTTCTTT
CASSQGLLNTEAFF
>TRBV5-1|TRBJ1-6|TRBD1|few
TGCGCCAGCAGCGAAACAGGGGGCGTTAGCTCACCCCTCCACTTT
CASSETGGVSSPLHF
>TRBV6-6|TRBJ2-2|NA|NA
TGTGCCAGCAGTTACGTCTACACCGGGGAGCTGTTTTTT
CASSYVYTGELFF
>TRBV6-1|TRBJ2-3|TRBD2|NA
TGTGCCAGCAGTGCCGGGACTAGCGGGGGGCCAAGCACAGATACGCAGTATTTT
CASSAGTSGGPSTDTQYF
>TRBV19|TRBJ1-6|NA|NA
TGTGCCAGTAGTATAGCCGGGGGAGGTAATTCACCCCTCCACTTT
CASSIAGGGNSPLHF
>TRBV25-1|TRBJ1-2|NA|NA
TGTGCCAGCAGTGACCAGACAGATGGCTACACCTTC
CASSDQTDGYTF
>TRBV5-1|TRBJ2-7|TRBD2|NA
TGCGCCAGCTCAGACCCGACTAGCGGGGACTACGAGCAGTACTTC
CASSDPTSGDYEQYF
>TRBV19|TRBJ2-5|NA|NA
TGTGCCAGTAGTATATCCGGAGCCCAGTACTTC
CASSISGAQYF
>TRBV7-9|TRBJ1-3|NA|NA
TGTGCCAGCAGCTTAGACCGCCTACGAGAAAACACCATATATTTT
CASSLDRLRENTIYF
>TRBV7-9|TRBJ2-1|TRBD2|NA
TGTGCCAGCAGCTGGCAGCGGGGGGCTTCCAATGAGCAGTTCTTC
CASSWQRGASNEQFF
>TRBV11-2|TRBJ2-7|TRBD2|NA
TGTGCCAGCAGCGCCCTACTAGCGGGGGTCTCCTACGAGCAGTACTTC
CASSALLAGVSYEQYF
>TRBV18|TRBJ2-7|NA|once
TGTGCCAGCTCACCAAGGTCGTTGAGGATAGGTACCTACGAGCAGTACTTC
CASSPRSLRIGTYEQYF
>TRBV27|TRBJ1-2|NA|NA
TGTGCCAGCAGTTTTTCACCCCTGGACAGCGAGCTTAACTATGGCTACACCTTC
CASSFSPLDSELNYGYTF
>TRBV6-5|TRBJ2-7|TRBD1|few
TGTGCCAGCCCGAGACAGGGGGCTCCCTACGAGCAGTACTTC
CASPRQGAPYEQYF
>TRBV28|TRBJ2-7|TRBD1|NA
TGTGCCAGCAGTCACCCCCAAGGGACAGCGACCTACGAGCAGTACTTC
CASSHPQGTATYEQYF
>TRBV5-4|TRBJ2-1|NA|NA
TGTGCCAGCAGCTTGGGGACAAGGGCAGACAATGAGCAGTTCTTC
CASSLGTRADNEQFF
>TRBV2|TRBJ2-7|TRBD1|NA
TGTGCCAGCAGTATGGACAGGGGCTACGAGCAGTACTTC
CASSMDRGYEQYF
>TRBV5-1|TRBJ2-1|TRBD1|once
TGCGCCAGCAGTGGGGGGACAGGCTCCTACAATGAGCAGTTCTTC
CASSGGTGSYNEQFF
>TRBV11-2|TRBJ1-1|NA|NA
TGTGCCAGCAGCTTTATAACAGGGAAGACTGAAGCTTTCTTT
CASSFITGKTEAFF
>TRBV7-2|TRBJ2-1|NA|NA
TGTGCCAGCAGCCCAGTAGGCGACAGTAGCTCCTACAATGAGCAGTTCTTC
CASSPVGDSSSYNEQFF
>TRBV4-1|TRBJ2-7|NA|NA
TGCGCCAGCAGCCAAGTTAGGACAGCGACCTACGAGCAGTACTTC
CASSQVRTATYEQYF
>TRBV19|TRBJ2-1|NA|NA
TGTGCCAGTAGTATAGGGGAGCGTGAGCAGTTCTTC
CASSIGEREQFF
>TRBV6-5|TRBJ1-2|TRBD1|NA
TGTGCCAGCAGGGCCACCAGGACAGGGGGCTATGGCTACACCTTC
CASRATRTGGYGYTF
>TRBV27|TRBJ2-1|TRBD2|few
TGTGCCAGCAGTTTTTTGCGGGGGGGCGACAATGAGCAGTTCTTC
CASSFLRGGDNEQFF
>TRBV6-1|TRBJ1-2|NA|NA
TGTGCCAGCATGAAATCCGACTTGATCTATGGCTACACCTTC
CASMKSDLIYGYTF